These 24 T cell receptor beta chains came from one sample sequenced in a study of response to subunit inactivated influenza vaccine. TCRdb reprocessed the RT-PCR reads with MiXCR, giving one entry per CDR3 protein. The sample has 500,000 to 600,000 distinct CDR3 sequences, about 15% seen once. The material sequenced was CD4+ T cells sorted from PBMCs, taken 23 to 25 months after vaccination. These receptors all stem from a man aged 50 to 69 who received an inactivated influenza vaccine.

A few counts support this clonotype. The CDR3 loop is CSANLVSGGSGNEQFF. The CDR3 DNA reads as TGCAGTGCTAATCTTGTTAGCGGGGGCTCCGGGAATGAGCAGTTCTTC. V usage is TRBV20-1 and J usage is TRBJ2-1, with 9 bases matching TRBD2. This CDR3 comprises 16 residues. Looked up from germline, CDR1 is DFQATT and CDR2 is SNEGSKA (reference sequence). The junction had 14 bases not matched to a gene; V was cut back by 4 bases and J by 7 bases.

This clonotype was counted a few times. The V gene is TRBV28, the J gene TRBJ2-7; the D is unclear. With 1 base removed from V and 5 bases from J, the gap between germline ends came to 15 bases. Germline lookup yields CDR1 MDHEN and CDR2 SYDVKM. The CDR3 length is 15 residues. CDR3 loop: CASSLSTPSGNEQYF. The DNA of the CDR3 is TGTGCCAGCAGTTTATCCACCCCATCTGGGAACGAGCAGTACTTC.

The J gene is TRBJ2-4, the V gene TRBV7-3; no reliable D call. The CDR3 spans 16 residues. Germline V gives CDR1 SGHTA, CDR2 FQGTGA. Trimming took 0 bases from V and 0 from J, leaving 9 bases between them. CDR3 nucleotides: TGTGCCAGCAGCTTAACGTTTACACCAGCCAAAAACATTCAGTACTTC. Translating gives CASSLTFTPAKNIQYF. The full variable domain, with the rest looked up from reference TRBV7-3 and TRBJ2-4, is GAGVSQTPSNKVTEKGKYVELRCDPISGHTALYWYRQSLGQGPEFLIYFQGTGAADDSGLPNDRFFAVRPEGSVSTLKIQRTERGDSAVYLCASSLTFTPAKNIQYFGAGTRLSVL.

The chain joins TRBV19 to TRBJ2-1, with 9 bases aligning to TRBD2. The trim removed 3 bases at V and 1 base at J, leaving 10 bases unmatched. Germline V gene sequence: CDR1 LNHDA, CDR2 SQIVND (reference sequence). The CDR3 covers 18 residues. The CDR3 region is CASSMGAGGPGSYNEQFF. The CDR3 DNA reads as TGTGCCAGTAGTATGGGCGCGGGGGGGCCAGGATCCTACAATGAGCAGTTCTTC.

V gene TRBV7-2 combines with J gene TRBJ1-1; D is perhaps TRBD1 (6 bases). V dropped 5 bases and J dropped 8 bases, with 18 bases sitting between them. Germline CDR1 SGHTA, CDR2 FQGNSA. The CDR3 totals 14 residues. The CDR3 DNA sequence: TGTGCCAGCAGCCTAGGGGGGAGTCAGGTGGAAGCTTTCTTT. Its translation: CASSLGGSQVEAFF.

This clonotype was detected a few times. The chain joins TRBV15 to TRBJ2-7; a possible D gene is TRBD1 (5 bases). The CDR3 covers 15 residues. The germline V and J ends were trimmed by 1 base and 3 bases, with 13 bases remaining between them. Germline values: CDR1 LNHNV, CDR2 YYDKDF (reference sequence). The CDR3 region has the DNA TGTGCCACCAGCAGAGGGACGGTCAGGGACTACGAGCAGTACTTC. It is translated as CATSRGTVRDYEQYF. The whole variable domain, filled in from reference TRBV15 and TRBJ2-7, reads DAMVIQNPRYQVTQFGKPVTLSCSQTLNHNVMYWYQQKSSQAPKLLFHYYDKDFNNEADTPDNFQSRRPNTSFCFLDIRSPGLGDTAMYLCATSRGTVRDYEQYFGPGTRLTVT.

The chain employs TRBV12-3 or TRBV12-4 and TRBJ2-7; TRBD2 agrees at 9 bases. Germline trimming cut 8 bases from V and 6 bases from J; bases unmatched to any gene: 14. The CDR3 is made up of 15 amino acids. The CDR3 region has the DNA TGTGCCAGCGGAACTTTAGCGGGAGTCGTGCTCGAGCAGTACTTC. It specifies CASGTLAGVVLEQYF.

CDR3 bases: TGTGCCAGCACTAGCGGGCTCGTTGTGACAGATACGCAGTATTTT. Translating it yields CASTSGLVVTDTQYF. The chain links TRBV2 to TRBJ2-3; TRBD2 agrees at 8 bases. The junction had 9 bases not matched to a gene; V was cut back by 7 bases and J by 3 bases. The CDR3 length is 15 residues. The germline V gene has CDR1 SNHLY and CDR2 FYNNEI.

This clonotype occurred a few times. The CDR3 spells CASSPSRRGGIEQYF. CDR3 DNA: TGTGCCAGCAGCCCCTCCCGGCGGGGGGGAATCGAGCAGTACTTC. This rearrangement joins TRBV6-2 or TRBV6-3 to TRBJ2-7; TRBD2 aligns across 9 bases. The V segment lost 6 bases and the J segment 6 bases; nucleotides outside the gene matches: 12. CDR1 is MNHEY, CDR2 SVGEGT, per germline. The CDR3 length is 15 residues.

This clonotype has ten or more counts. This chain links TRBV6-1 with TRBJ2-7; D remains ambiguous. Looked up from germline, CDR1 is MNHNS and CDR2 is SASEGT. There are 13 residues in the CDR3. Trimming cost V 2 bases and J 4 bases, with 9 bases left between them. CDR3 DNA: TGTGCCAGCAGTGAATCGCAGCTTTACGAGCAGTACTTC. It translates to CASSESQLYEQYF.

The chain combines TRBV27 with TRBJ1-5; D might be TRBD1 (6 bases). Trimming took 1 base from V and 4 from J, leaving 17 bases between them. This CDR3 is 17 amino acids long. The V gene's germline CDR1 is MNHEY and CDR2 SMNVEV (reference sequence). The chain's CDR3 is CASSLYGRQGNNQPQHF. The CDR3 DNA follows: TGTGCCAGCAGTTTATACGGAAGGCAGGGGAATAATCAGCCCCAGCATTTT.

Only a few counts were recorded for this clonotype. J is TRBJ1-5 and V is TRBV6-5; D not resolved. This CDR3 is 14 amino acids long. Germline V gene lookup returns CDR1 MNHEY and CDR2 SVGAGI. V was cut by 0 bases and J by 6 bases, with 9 bases left in between. CDR3: CASSYSGNFQPQHF. The CDR3 DNA reads TGTGCCAGCAGTTACTCAGGAAATTTTCAGCCCCAGCATTTT.

This chain uses TRBV5-1 with TRBJ1-2, with TRBD1 as a possible D gene (5 bases). The V end lost 6 bases, the J end lost 8 bases, and 23 bases lay between the germline ends. The germline gives CDR1 SGHRS, CDR2 YFSETQ. The CDR3 sequence is 15 residues long. CDR3 nucleotide sequence: TGCGCCAGCATGCCGGGGCAGCCCTCCCTGGCGGGCTACACCTTC. Protein product: CASMPGQPSLAGYTF.

This clonotype was counted only a few times. This chain links TRBV10-3 with TRBJ2-5, with 9 bases that match TRBD1. The germline V gene has CDR1 ENHRY and CDR2 SYGVKD. The CDR3 extends over 16 amino acids. J was trimmed by 3 bases and V by 5 bases; bases with no gene match: 10. CDR3 sequence reads: CAISQPGQGAKETQYF. The CDR3 nucleotides read TGTGCCATCAGTCAACCGGGACAGGGAGCGAAAGAGACCCAGTACTTC.

The genes are TRBV7-2 and TRBJ2-1, with 7 bases identical to TRBD1. The CDR3 consists of 14 residues. CDR1 and CDR2 (germline): SGHTA, FQGNSA. Trimming at V came to 2 bases and at J to 6 bases, leaving 4 bases not matched to a gene. The CDR3 DNA sequence: TGTGCCAGCAGCTTAACTTACAGGGGCAATGAGCAGTTCTTC. It encodes CASSLTYRGNEQFF.

This clonotype showed up just a few times. The V gene is TRBV7-3, the J gene TRBJ2-1, with 8 bases that match TRBD2. CDR1 SGHTA and CDR2 FQGTGA come from the germline V gene. This CDR3 comprises 14 residues. V shed 2 bases and J 8 bases; nucleotides not matched to a gene: 5. CDR3 in amino acids: CASSLAGGSDEQFF. The CDR3 bases are TGTGCCAGCAGCTTAGCGGGAGGAAGCGATGAGCAGTTCTTC.

This clonotype was seen many times. V and J are TRBV20-1 and TRBJ2-1, with TRBD2 matching 7 bases. Germline CDR1 is DFQATT and CDR2 is SNEGSKA (reference sequence). The CDR3 contains 17 residues. J gave up 4 bases and V 0 bases, and 12 bases lay outside the gene matches. The DNA of the CDR3 is TGCAGTGCTAGAGATCGCCGGGCGAGCGGGGTTTACAATGAGCAGTTCTTC. It translates to CSARDRRASGVYNEQFF.

V usage is TRBV20-1 and J usage is TRBJ2-5, with D maybe TRBD1 (6 bases). The CDR3 consists of 15 residues. Germline loops: CDR1 DFQATT, CDR2 SNEGSKA (reference sequence). The V end lost 5 bases, the J end lost 2 bases, and 18 bases lay between the germline ends. The CDR3 nucleotides read TGCAGTGCTGAGGGGGTGGGGAACTTACAAGAGACCCAGTACTTC. Translating gives CSAEGVGNLQETQYF.

This clonotype has at least ten counts. This chain uses TRBV7-2 with TRBJ1-5; D unresolved. Deletions cut 1 base from V and 3 bases from J, with 4 bases between. The CDR3 runs 13 residues. The germline gives CDR1 SGHTA, CDR2 FQGNSA. The CDR3 loop is CASSLEVNQPQHF. The CDR3 bases are TGTGCCAGCAGCTTAGAAGTCAATCAGCCCCAGCATTTT.

The genes are TRBV7-9 and TRBJ2-2; TRBD2 matches at 12 bases. CDR3 length equals 17 residues. CDR1 SEHNR and CDR2 FQNEAQ come from the germline V gene (reference sequence). V shed 5 bases and J 4 bases; nucleotides not matched to a gene: 8. The CDR3 nucleotides read TGTGCCAGCAGCCAAACCGGGACTAGCGGGTTCACCGGGGAGCTGTTTTTT. Protein: CASSQTGTSGFTGELFF. The full variable domain, its missing parts supplied by reference TRBV7-9 and TRBJ2-2, is DTGVSQNPRHKITKRGQNVTFRCDPISEHNRLYWYRQTLGQGPEFLTYFQNEAQLEKSRLLSDRFSAERPKGSFSTLEIQRTEQGDSAMYLCASSQTGTSGFTGELFFGEGSRLTVL.

This clonotype was seen only a few times. This chain connects TRBV7-9 to TRBJ2-7; the D is unclear. V was cut by 5 bases and J by 2 bases, with 13 bases left in between. This CDR3 spans 14 amino acids. Per germline, CDR1 SEHNR and CDR2 FQNEAQ (reference sequence). The CDR3 DNA reads TGTGCCAGCAGCCTGTGGGTAACCCCCTACGAGCAGTACTTC. The encoded protein is CASSLWVTPYEQYF.

CDR3 amino acids: CSARDLGPGGRGINEKLFF. As DNA, the CDR3 is TGCAGTGCTAGAGATTTGGGGCCAGGGGGAAGAGGGATTAATGAAAAACTGTTTTTT. The rearrangement joins TRBV20-1 to TRBJ1-4; the match to TRBD1 covers 7 bases. V lost 0 bases to trimming and J lost 4 bases; unmatched junction nucleotides: 17. The length of the CDR3 is 19 residues. Germline loops: CDR1 DFQATT, CDR2 SNEGSKA (reference sequence).

In its sample, this clonotype was seen many times. This chain joins TRBV12-3 or TRBV12-4 and TRBJ2-3; D gene ambiguous. The CDR3 has 13 amino acids. V lost 5 bases and J lost 4, with 10 bases in between. In DNA form, the CDR3 reads TGTGCCAGCAGTCCGGTATGGGCAGATACGCAGTATTTT. Translated, it gives CASSPVWADTQYF.

This clonotype was detected many times. The V gene is TRBV7-2, the J gene TRBJ2-2; 7 positions match TRBD1. The V and J ends lost 1 base and 7 bases, in that order; junction bases with no gene match: 6. Germline V lookup: CDR1 SGHTA, CDR2 FQGNSA. This CDR3 has 15 residues. This chain's CDR3 is CASSLGTGFGGELFF. CDR3 bases: TGTGCCAGCAGCTTAGGGACAGGATTTGGCGGGGAGCTGTTTTTT. The full variable domain, in which reference TRBV7-2 and TRBJ2-2 provide the parts outside the CDR3, is GAGVSQSPSNKVTEKGKDVELRCDPISGHTALYWYRQSLGQGLEFLIYFQGNSAPDKSGLPSDRFSAERTGGSVSTLTIQRTQQEDSAVYLCASSLGTGFGGELFFGEGSRLTVL.